This entry lists 17 T cell receptor beta chains sequenced from one sample in a study of blood T cells in healthy people across ages. A second PCR of 7 to 11 cycles used a sample-barcoded 5' primer and a J-beta primer mix. A single record per CDR3 protein comes from TCRdb applying MiXCR to the 5' RACE reads. The data show approximately 800,000 distinct CDR3 sequences, with roughly 40% seen just once and over 10% held by the top ten. The sample comprised blood. The source is a man between 18 and 29 years old in good health.

This clonotype was counted at least ten times. This chain connects TRBV6-1 to TRBJ2-3; tentatively, D is TRBD2 (6 bases). The CDR3 consists of 15 residues. Trimming cost V 0 bases and J 0 bases, with 7 bases left between them. The germline V gene has CDR1 MNHNS and CDR2 SASEGT. The chain's CDR3 is CASSEARGSTDTQYF. In DNA form, the CDR3 reads TGTGCCAGCAGTGAAGCGCGGGGAAGCACAGATACGCAGTATTTT.

The chain carries TRBV4-3 and TRBJ2-1; TRBD2 aligns across 7 bases. CDR1 is LGHNA and CDR2 is YSLEER in the germline V gene. With V trimmed by 0 bases and J by 13 bases, 15 bases remained unmatched. The CDR3 sequence is 16 residues long. This chain's CDR3 is CASSQDLGTTRETQFF. For the CDR3, the DNA is TGCGCCAGCAGCCAAGATCTCGGGACTACCAGGGAGACTCAGTTCTTC.

As for this clonotype: One junction end does not reproduce the germline sequence, and a read error may be involved. The chain couples TRBV6-5 to TRBJ1-1; TRBD1 agrees at 8 bases. Looked up from germline, CDR1 is MNHEY and CDR2 is SVGAGI. The CDR3 runs to 14 residues. The CDR3 bases are TGTGCCAACAGTTTTATACAGGGGGACACTGAAGCTTTCTTT. Translating it yields CANSFIQGDTEAFF.

At least ten counts were recorded for this clonotype. The chain uses TRBV20-1 and TRBJ2-5, with a tentative D call TRBD2 (6 bases). This CDR3 spans 14 amino acids. The V end was cut by 3 bases, the J end by 11 bases, with 22 bases between. The V gene's germline CDR1 is DFQATT and CDR2 SNEGSKA (reference sequence). In DNA form, the CDR3 reads TGCAGTGCTAGTGACCGACTAGTCGAAACCGGGCAGTACTTC. Encoded protein: CSASDRLVETGQYF.

The table lists this clonotype with a few counts. The chain links TRBV5-1 to TRBJ2-3; D is possibly TRBD2 (6 bases). In germline, CDR1 is SGHRS, CDR2 YFSETQ. The CDR3 extends over 13 amino acids. V shed 7 bases and J shed 2 bases, with 11 bases lying between them. CDR3 DNA sequence: TGCGCCAGCCGGGACTTATACACAGATACGCAGTATTTT. This gives the protein CASRDLYTDTQYF.

This sequence joins TRBV20-1 and TRBJ2-7; tentatively, D is TRBD1 (6 bases). Germline-derived CDR1 and CDR2 are DFQATT and SNEGSKA (reference sequence). This CDR3 region has 14 residues. V was pared by 4 bases and J by 2 bases, with 15 bases between. The CDR3 loop reads CSATSTGNPYEQYF. CDR3 nucleotides: TGCAGTGCTACATCAACAGGGAATCCCTACGAGCAGTACTTC.

This chain links TRBV6-2 or TRBV6-3 with TRBJ2-7, with D uncertain. V lost 2 bases to trimming and J lost 0 bases, with 11 bases between them. Germline lookup yields CDR1 MNHEY and CDR2 SVGEGT. This CDR3 spans 15 amino acids. Here the CDR3 reads CASSYTAADSYEQYF. CDR3 coding DNA: TGTGCCAGCAGTTACACGGCGGCAGACTCCTACGAGCAGTACTTC.

This chain joins TRBV11-3 and TRBJ2-5; 11 bases fit TRBD2. CDR3 length equals 16 residues. From germline, CDR1 is SGHNT and CDR2 YENEEA. With V trimmed by 0 bases and J by 11 bases, 11 bases remained unmatched. CDR3 nucleotide sequence: TGTGCCAGCAGCTTAGATGGACTAGCGGGCGACAATGAGCAGTACTTC. Translation gives CASSLDGLAGDNEQYF.

The genes are TRBV12-3 or TRBV12-4 and TRBJ2-1; the match to TRBD1 covers 7 bases. V gave up 3 bases and J gave up 10 bases; unmatched junction bases: 9. The CDR3 is 14 residues long. In DNA form, the CDR3 reads TGTGCCAGCAGTTTTAAAGGGGGCGGAAGGGAGCAGTTCTTC. Protein sequence: CASSFKGGGREQFF.

This clonotype was picked up many times. The chain couples TRBV5-5 to TRBJ2-1; a possible D gene is TRBD1 (5 bases). Germline CDR1 and CDR2: SGHKS and YYEKEE (reference sequence). The V end was cut by 0 bases, the J end by 3 bases, with 7 bases between. The CDR3 is made up of 14 amino acids. The CDR3 is CASSLGGGYNEQFF. The DNA of the CDR3 is TGTGCCAGCAGCTTGGGGGGCGGCTACAATGAGCAGTTCTTC.

The gene calls are TRBV12-5 and TRBJ2-5; no firm D call. The germline V gene encodes CDR1 LGHNT and CDR2 FRNRAP. Trimming stripped 1 base from V and 5 bases from J, with 11 bases between. CDR3 length: 14 amino acids. CDR3 in amino acids: CASGLAPAGETQYF. For the CDR3, the DNA is TGTGCTAGTGGTTTGGCCCCCGCCGGGGAGACCCAGTACTTC.

Comments on this clonotype: This may be a read error: a much more frequent sequence differs by one nucleotide. This rearrangement joins TRBV12-3 or TRBV12-4 to TRBJ2-3, with D uncertain. The CDR3 loop spans 12 amino acids. The CDR3 spells CASRTITDMQYF. DNA of the CDR3: TGTGCCAGCAGGACGATAACGGATATGCAGTATTTT.

This clonotype was counted ten times or more. V and J are TRBV10-3 and TRBJ1-6, with D hard to call. CDR1 is ENHRY, CDR2 SYGVKD, per germline. V shed 0 bases and J shed 4 bases, with 7 bases lying between them. This CDR3 has 15 residues. CDR3 sequence reads: CAISESSRYNSPLHF. DNA for the CDR3: TGTGCCATCAGTGAGTCGAGTAGATATAATTCACCCCTCCACTTT.

This clonotype has ten or more counts. This chain uses TRBV7-3 with TRBJ1-2; the D gene is possibly TRBD1 (6 bases). The CDR3 runs 13 residues. V lost 8 bases and J lost 7, with 17 bases in between. CDR1 SGHTA and CDR2 FQGTGA come from the germline V gene. The CDR3 DNA sequence: TGTGCCAGCGGCCCCTCAGGGGAGTCTGGCTACACCTTC. Amino acid sequence: CASGPSGESGYTF.

This clonotype was observed at least ten times. This chain uses TRBV7-9 with TRBJ1-4; the D gene is possibly TRBD1 (5 bases). The germline CDR1 and CDR2 sequences are SEHNR and FQNEAQ (reference sequence). V shed 3 bases and J shed 6 bases, with 17 bases lying between them. This CDR3 region has 16 residues. CDR3 sequence reads: CASSLWSWDGDEKLFF. The CDR3 DNA reads TGTGCCAGCAGCTTGTGGTCGTGGGACGGAGATGAAAAACTGTTTTTT.

J is TRBJ2-1 and V is TRBV4-3, with TRBD2 matching over 15 bases. There are 18 residues in the CDR3. V trimming: 4 bases; J trimming: 4 bases; junction bases outside the gene matches: 8. The germline V gene encodes CDR1 LGHNA and CDR2 YSLEER. The CDR3 is CASSPRTSGGAGYNEQFF. CDR3 sequence (DNA): TGCGCCAGCAGCCCCCGGACTAGCGGGGGGGCCGGGTACAATGAGCAGTTCTTC.

The J gene is TRBJ2-2, the V gene TRBV7-2; D gene unclear. Germline V gives CDR1 SGHTA, CDR2 FQGNSA. V was cut by 1 base and J by 5 bases, with 8 bases left in between. The CDR3 has 14 amino acids. CDR3 bases: TGTGCCAGCAGCTTAGACCTTAGGACCGGGGAGCTGTTTTTT. This gives the protein CASSLDLRTGELFF.